This T cell receptor beta chain was documented in a study of T-cell reconstitution after alpha-beta-depleted transplantation in children. CDR3 size: 17 residues. The V end lost 4 bases, the J end lost 3 bases, and 22 bases lay between the germline ends. CDR1 and CDR2 from the germline V gene are SGHDN and FVKESK. Unique molecular identifiers tagged the TCRbeta library. Each CDR3 protein is one row after TCRdb ran MiXCR on the PCR reads. The sample records 97,000 or so distinct CDR3 sequences, roughly 7.1% being singletons. Findings and caveats of the study: A year post-transplant, T-cell counts and diversity derived mostly from newly produced T cells.

This clonotype was seen only a few times. Its matching antigen is unknown. This chain connects TRBV14 to TRBJ2-7; maybe TRBD2 (8 bases). The clonotype comes from a boy between 2 and 10 years old with acute lymphoblastic leukemia, due to receive a stem cell transplant. The sample here was PBMCs, taken before TCRalphabeta/CD19-depleted stem cell transplant. CDR3 loop: CASSRVSTGREVYEQYF. In DNA, the CDR3 is TGTGCCAGCAGCCGCGTATCGACAGGGCGGGAGGTCTACGAGCAGTACTTC. The full variable domain, its missing parts supplied by reference TRBV14 and TRBJ2-7, is EAGVTQFPSHSVIEKGQTVTLRCDPISGHDNLYWYRRVMGKEIKFLLHFVKESKQDESGMPNNRFLAERTGGTYSTLKVQPAELEDSGVYFCASSRVSTGREVYEQYFGPGTRLTVT.